This T cell receptor beta chain derives from a study of T cell responses to AZD1222 COVID-19 vaccine (dated by TCRdb to 2020 to 2023). Study-wide context: AZD1222 recipients whose second dose came at about 4 weeks and those whose second dose came at about 12 weeks were combined into one group, since spike-specific TCR depth and breadth did not differ between the two schedules. TCR sequencing was performed for more than 230 trial participants, of whom about 200 were given two doses of AZD1222 and approximately 26 were given two doses of MenACWY control vaccine. Trial participants were enrolled by age into subgroups of 18-55, 56-69 and 70-plus years, and 148, 28 and 57 TCR-sequenced participants, respectively, were included in these subgroups. Overall study outcomes, separate from this receptor: The vaccine-associated CD4 TCRs covered the entire spike protein, and the dominant responses fell in regions 160-218 and 743-854. Because no samples from the day 14 peak response were available, repertoires could be characterized only after the peak T cell response. Only a handful of AZD1222 recipients were SARS-CoV-2 seropositive at baseline, limiting conclusions about previously exposed vaccinees. Epitopes outside the regions mutated in the B.1.351 and B.1.1.7 variants were reportedly recognized by nearly half of the unique spike-specific TCRs. Participants were mostly white British, with more females than males. The authors suggested clonal diversity may have been underestimated. The 56-69-year group was small, and its depth increase did not reach significance, likely because of low power. After two AZD1222 doses, both the breadth and the depth of spike-specific TCRs were significantly higher than at day 0 and than in MenACWY recipients.

The time point label, read with the paper, signifies: baseline before first vaccination. Samples from vaccinated people were obtained from the UK trials COV001 and COV002, which included a single-blind randomized controlled phase 2/3 trial of AZD1222 (ChAdOx1 nCoV-19) in healthy adults. For TCRbeta chain sequencing, PBMC samples were collected from trial participants at day 0 and at day 28 after the second dose. A word on this clone: The specificity of this receptor is unknown. The input lacks base qualities; no much larger clone sits a single base away.

The CDR3 regions of human TCRbeta chains were subjected to immunosequencing. In the authors' own workflow: TCRs in the repertoires were compared against a reference library of SARS-CoV-2-specific TCRs that had been generated with the MIRA antigen-specificity platform. Breadth was defined as the fraction of unique TCRs that were SARS-CoV-2-associated. Depth was defined as the fraction of total T cells that were SARS-CoV-2-associated. Using the MIRA data, every spike-specific TCR was mapped to the spike region that the TCR reacted to and assigned to either a CD4 or a CD8 class. Log10-transformed breadth and depth values were compared by one-way ANOVA with Sidak's multiple comparisons tests. Drawn from immuneACCESS, this table holds only the in-frame rearrangements with V and J called that TCRdb kept. Clones are partly lost; checked studies trace under half to an unresolved V gene and leave the rest unexplained. Clonal size and the V and J genes are those of that table, whereas D and trimming came from the DNA. Within this sample are around 180,000 clones, with around nine tenths of them counted one time only. The biggest ten clones account for about 3% of the sample.

The CDR3 measures 16 amino acids from cysteine to phenylalanine. This entry keeps only the CDR3 DNA: 48 bases, framed from base 1. The germline V gene supplies CDR1 LGHNA and CDR2 YSLEER. V lost 2 bases and J lost 5 bases, and the count of bases not matched to a germline gene is 7. The sequence derives from an adult in good health. Here the sequenced sample was peripheral blood, taken on day 0 of AZD1222 vaccination. This chain joins TRBV4-3 to TRBJ1-1; 11 bases in the middle match TRBD1. The CDR3 reads as follows: CASSQYGQGAGTEAFF. The DNA sequence reads TGCGCCAGCAGCCAATACGGACAGGGGGCGGGAACTGAAGCTTTCTTT.